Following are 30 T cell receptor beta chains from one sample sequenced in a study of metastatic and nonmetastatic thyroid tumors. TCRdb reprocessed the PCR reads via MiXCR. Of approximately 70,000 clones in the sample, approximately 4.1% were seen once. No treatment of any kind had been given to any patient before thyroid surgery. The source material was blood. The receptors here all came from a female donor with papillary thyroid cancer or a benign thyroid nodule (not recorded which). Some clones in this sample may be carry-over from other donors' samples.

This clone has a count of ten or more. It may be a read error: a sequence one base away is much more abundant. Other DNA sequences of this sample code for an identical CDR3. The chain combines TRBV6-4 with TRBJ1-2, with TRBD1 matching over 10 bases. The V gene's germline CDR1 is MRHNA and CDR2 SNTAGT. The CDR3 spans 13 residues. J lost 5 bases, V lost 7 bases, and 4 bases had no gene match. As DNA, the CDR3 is TGTGCCAGCAATCCGGGACAGGGGTATGGCTACACCTTC. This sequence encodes CASNPGQGYGYTF.

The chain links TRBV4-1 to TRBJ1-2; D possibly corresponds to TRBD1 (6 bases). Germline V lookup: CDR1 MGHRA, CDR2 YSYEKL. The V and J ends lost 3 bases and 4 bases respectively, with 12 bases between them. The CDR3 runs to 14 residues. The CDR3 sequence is CASSQDGTLYGYTF. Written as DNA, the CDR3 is TGCGCCAGCAGCCAGGACGGGACACTCTATGGCTACACCTTC.

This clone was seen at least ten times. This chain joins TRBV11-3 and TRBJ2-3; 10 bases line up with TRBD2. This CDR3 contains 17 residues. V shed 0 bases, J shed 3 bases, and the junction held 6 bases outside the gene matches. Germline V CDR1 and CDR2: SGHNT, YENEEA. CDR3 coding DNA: TGTGCCAGCAGCTTAGATTGGCTAGCGGGAGTTACAGATACGCAGTATTTT. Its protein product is CASSLDWLAGVTDTQYF.

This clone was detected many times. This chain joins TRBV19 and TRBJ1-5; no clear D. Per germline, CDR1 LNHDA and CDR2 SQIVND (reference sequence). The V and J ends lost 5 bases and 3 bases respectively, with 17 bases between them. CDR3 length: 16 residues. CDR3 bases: TGTGCCAGTAGTGCCCCCGCCGACGGCTTCAATCAGCCCCAGCATTTT. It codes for CASSAPADGFNQPQHF. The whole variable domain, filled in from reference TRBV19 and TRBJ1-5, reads DGGITQSPKYLFRKEGQNVTLSCEQNLNHDAMYWYRQDPGQGLRLIYYSQIVNDFQKGDIAEGYSVSREKKESFPLTVTSAQKNPTAFYLCASSAPADGFNQPQHFGDGTRLSIL.

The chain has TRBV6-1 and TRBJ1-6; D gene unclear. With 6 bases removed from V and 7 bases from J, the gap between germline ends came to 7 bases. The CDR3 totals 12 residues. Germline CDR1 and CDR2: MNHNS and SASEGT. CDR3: CASSPPNSPLHF. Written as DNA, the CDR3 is TGTGCCAGCAGCCCCCCAAATTCACCCCTCCACTTT.

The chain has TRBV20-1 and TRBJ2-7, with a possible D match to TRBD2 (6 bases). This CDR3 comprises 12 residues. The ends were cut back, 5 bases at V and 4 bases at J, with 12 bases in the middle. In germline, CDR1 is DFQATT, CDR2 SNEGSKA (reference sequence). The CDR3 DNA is TGCAGTGCTGGGGACTCTGCTTACGAGCAGTACTTC. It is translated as CSAGDSAYEQYF.

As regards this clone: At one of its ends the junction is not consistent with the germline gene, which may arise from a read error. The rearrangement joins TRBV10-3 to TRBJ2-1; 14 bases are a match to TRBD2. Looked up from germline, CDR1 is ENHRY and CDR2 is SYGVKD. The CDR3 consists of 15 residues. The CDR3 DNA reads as TGTGCCATCAGCGTGACTAGCGGGAGGGACAATGAGCAGCTCTTC. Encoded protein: CAISVTSGRDNEQLF.

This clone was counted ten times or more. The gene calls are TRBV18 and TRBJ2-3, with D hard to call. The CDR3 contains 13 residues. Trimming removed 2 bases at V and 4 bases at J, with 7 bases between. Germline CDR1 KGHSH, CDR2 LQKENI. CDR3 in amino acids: CASSPELADTQYF. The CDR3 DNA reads TGTGCCAGCTCACCAGAATTGGCAGATACGCAGTATTTT.

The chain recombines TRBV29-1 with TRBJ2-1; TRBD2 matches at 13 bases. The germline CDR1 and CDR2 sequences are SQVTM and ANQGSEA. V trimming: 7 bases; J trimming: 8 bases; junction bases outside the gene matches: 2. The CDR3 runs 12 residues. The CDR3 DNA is TGCAGCGGACTAGCGGGAGGAGATGAGCAGTTCTTC. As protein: CSGLAGGDEQFF.

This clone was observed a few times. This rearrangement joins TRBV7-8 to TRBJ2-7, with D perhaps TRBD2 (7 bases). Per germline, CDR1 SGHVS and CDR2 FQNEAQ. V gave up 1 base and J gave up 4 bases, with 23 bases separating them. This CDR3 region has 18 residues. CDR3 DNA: TGTGCCAGCAGCTTAGTTGGAGGGGGGGCCTCCTACCCATACGAGCAGTACTTC. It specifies CASSLVGGGASYPYEQYF.

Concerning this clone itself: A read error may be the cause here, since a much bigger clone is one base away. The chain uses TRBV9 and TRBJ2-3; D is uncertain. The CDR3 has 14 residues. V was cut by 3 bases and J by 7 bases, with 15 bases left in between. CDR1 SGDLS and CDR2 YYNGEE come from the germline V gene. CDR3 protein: CASSGVGEVYTQYF. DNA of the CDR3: TGTGCCAGCAGCGGGGTTGGCGAGGTTTATACGCAGTATTTT.

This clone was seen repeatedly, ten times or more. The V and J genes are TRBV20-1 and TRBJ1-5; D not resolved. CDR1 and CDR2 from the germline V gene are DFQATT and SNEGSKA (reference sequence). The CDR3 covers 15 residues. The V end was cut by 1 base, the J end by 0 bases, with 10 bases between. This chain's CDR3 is CSARVNGVSNQPQHF. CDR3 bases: TGCAGTGCTAGAGTCAATGGGGTTAGCAATCAGCCCCAGCATTTT.

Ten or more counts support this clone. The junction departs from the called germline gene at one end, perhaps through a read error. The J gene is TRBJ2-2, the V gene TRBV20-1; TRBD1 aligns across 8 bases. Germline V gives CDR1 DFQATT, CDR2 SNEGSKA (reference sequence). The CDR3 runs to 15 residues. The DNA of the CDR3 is TGCAGTGCTAGAGACACAGGGGGTAACACCGGGGAGCTGGTTTTT. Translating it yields CSARDTGGNTGELVF.

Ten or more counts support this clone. The DNA of the CDR3 is TGTGCCAGCAGCCGGGACAGGGCCTACGAGCAGTACTTC. Translated: CASSRDRAYEQYF. V is TRBV12-3 or TRBV12-4 and J is TRBJ2-7; 9 bases map to TRBD1. The CDR3 has 13 amino acids. The junction had 2 bases not matched to a gene; V was cut back by 6 bases and J by 2 bases.

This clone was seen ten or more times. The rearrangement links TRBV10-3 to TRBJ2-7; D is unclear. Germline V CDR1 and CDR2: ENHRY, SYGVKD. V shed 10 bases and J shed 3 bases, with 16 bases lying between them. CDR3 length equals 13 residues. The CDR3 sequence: CATGWQRYYEQYF. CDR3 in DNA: TGTGCCACCGGATGGCAGAGGTACTACGAGCAGTACTTC.

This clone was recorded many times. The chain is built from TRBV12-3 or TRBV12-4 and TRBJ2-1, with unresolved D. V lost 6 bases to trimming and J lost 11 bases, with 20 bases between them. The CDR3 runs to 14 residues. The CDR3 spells CASRNRTASTQQFF. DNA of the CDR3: TGTGCCAGCAGAAACCGGACGGCCTCTACCCAGCAGTTCTTC.

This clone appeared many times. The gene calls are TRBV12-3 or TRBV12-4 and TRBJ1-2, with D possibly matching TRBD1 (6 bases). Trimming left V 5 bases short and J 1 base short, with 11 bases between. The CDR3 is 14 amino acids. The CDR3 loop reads CASSLGHVNYGYTF. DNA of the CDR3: TGTGCCAGCAGTCTGGGACACGTTAACTATGGCTACACCTTC.

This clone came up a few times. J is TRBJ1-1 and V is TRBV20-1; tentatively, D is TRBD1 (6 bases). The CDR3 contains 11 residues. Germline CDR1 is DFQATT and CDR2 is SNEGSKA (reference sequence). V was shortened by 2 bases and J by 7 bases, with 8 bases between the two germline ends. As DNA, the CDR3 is TGCAGTGCTAGACCGGACAGTGAAGCTTTCTTT. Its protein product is CSARPDSEAFF.

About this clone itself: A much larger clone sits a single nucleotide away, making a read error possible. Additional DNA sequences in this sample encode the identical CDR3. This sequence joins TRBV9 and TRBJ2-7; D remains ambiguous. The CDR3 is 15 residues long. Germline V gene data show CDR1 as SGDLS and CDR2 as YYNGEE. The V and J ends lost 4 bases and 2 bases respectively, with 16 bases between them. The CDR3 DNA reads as TGTGCCAGCAGCCCGTTCCGTGACCGGCCCTACGAGCAGTACTTC. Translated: CASSPFRDRPYEQYF.

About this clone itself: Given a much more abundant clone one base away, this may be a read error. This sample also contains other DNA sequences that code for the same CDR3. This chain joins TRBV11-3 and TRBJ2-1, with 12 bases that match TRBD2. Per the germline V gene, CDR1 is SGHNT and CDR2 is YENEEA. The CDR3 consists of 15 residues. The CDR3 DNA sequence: TGTGCCAGCAGCTCCCGACTAGCGGGGGATAATGAGCAGTTTTTC. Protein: CASSSRLAGDNEQFF.

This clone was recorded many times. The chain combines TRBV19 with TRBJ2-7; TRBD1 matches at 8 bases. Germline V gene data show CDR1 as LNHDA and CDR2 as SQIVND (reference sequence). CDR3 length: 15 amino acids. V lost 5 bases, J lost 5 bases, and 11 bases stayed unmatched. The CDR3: CASSPLTGAAHEQYF. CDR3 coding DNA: TGTGCCAGTAGTCCCCTGACAGGGGCTGCCCACGAGCAGTACTTC.

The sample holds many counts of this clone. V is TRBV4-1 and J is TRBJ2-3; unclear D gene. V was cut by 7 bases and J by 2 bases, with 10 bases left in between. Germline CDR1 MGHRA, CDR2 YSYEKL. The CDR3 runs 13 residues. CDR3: CASTGGFTDTQYF. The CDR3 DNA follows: TGCGCCAGCACCGGTGGATTCACAGATACGCAGTATTTT.

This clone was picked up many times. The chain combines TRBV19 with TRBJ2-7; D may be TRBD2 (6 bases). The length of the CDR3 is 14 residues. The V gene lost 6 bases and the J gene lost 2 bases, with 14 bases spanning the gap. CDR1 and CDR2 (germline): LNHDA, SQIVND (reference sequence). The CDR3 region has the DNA TGTGCCAGTAGGGGCCCTGGGGGGACCTACGAGCAGTACTTC. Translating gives CASRGPGGTYEQYF.

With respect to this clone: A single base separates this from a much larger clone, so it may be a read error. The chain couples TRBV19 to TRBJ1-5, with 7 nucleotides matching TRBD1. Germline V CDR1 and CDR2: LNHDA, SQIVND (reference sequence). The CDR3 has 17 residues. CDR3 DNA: TGTGCCAGTAGTATAGATCGGGGACAGTCTAGCAATCAGCCCCCGCATTTT. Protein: CASSIDRGQSSNQPPHF.

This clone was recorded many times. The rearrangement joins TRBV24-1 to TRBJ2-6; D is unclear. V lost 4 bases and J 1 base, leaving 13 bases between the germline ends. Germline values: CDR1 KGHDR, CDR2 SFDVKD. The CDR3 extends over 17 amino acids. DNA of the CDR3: TGTGCCACCAGTGACTCCCGTTGGGGATCTGGGGCCAACGTCCTGACTTTC. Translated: CATSDSRWGSGANVLTF.

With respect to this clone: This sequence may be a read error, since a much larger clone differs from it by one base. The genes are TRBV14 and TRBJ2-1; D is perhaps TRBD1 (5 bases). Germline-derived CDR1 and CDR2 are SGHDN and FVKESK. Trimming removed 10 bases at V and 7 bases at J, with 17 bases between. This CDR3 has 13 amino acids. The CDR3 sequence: CANRSGNGNEQFF. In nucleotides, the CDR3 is TGTGCCAACAGGTCAGGGAACGGAAATGAGCAGTTCTTC.

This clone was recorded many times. Here the CDR3 DNA reads TGTGCCAGCAGCCAGAGGGGGCAGCCCGAGCAGTACTTC. It yields the protein CASSQRGQPEQYF. This rearrangement joins TRBV3-1 to TRBJ2-7; 7 bases agree with TRBD1. This CDR3 is built from 13 residues. Losses at the gene ends were 3 bases for V and 6 bases for J; bases not matched to a gene: 5. Germline CDR1 reads LGHDT; CDR2 reads YNNKEL (reference sequence).

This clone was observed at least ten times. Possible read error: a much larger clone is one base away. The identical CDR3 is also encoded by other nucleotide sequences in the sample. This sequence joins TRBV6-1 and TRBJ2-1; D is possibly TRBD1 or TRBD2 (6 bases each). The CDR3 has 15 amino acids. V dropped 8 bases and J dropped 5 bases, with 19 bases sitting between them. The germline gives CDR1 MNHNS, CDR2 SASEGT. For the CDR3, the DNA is TGTGCCAGCCGGGAGTTGCGGGGACATAACAATGAGCAGTTCTTC. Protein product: CASRELRGHNNEQFF.

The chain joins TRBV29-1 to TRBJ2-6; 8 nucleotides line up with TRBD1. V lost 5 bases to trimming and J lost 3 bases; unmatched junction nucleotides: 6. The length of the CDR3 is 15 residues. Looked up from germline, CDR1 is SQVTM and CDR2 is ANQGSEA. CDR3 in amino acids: CSVWGTGGGANVLTF. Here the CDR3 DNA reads TGCAGCGTTTGGGGGACAGGTGGTGGGGCCAACGTCCTGACTTTC. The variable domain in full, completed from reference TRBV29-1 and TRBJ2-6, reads SAVISQKPSRDICQRGTSLTIQCQVDSQVTMMFWYRQQPGQSLTLIATANQGSEATYESGFVIDKFPISRPNLTFSTLTVSNMSPEDSSIYLCSVWGTGGGANVLTFGAGSRLTVL.

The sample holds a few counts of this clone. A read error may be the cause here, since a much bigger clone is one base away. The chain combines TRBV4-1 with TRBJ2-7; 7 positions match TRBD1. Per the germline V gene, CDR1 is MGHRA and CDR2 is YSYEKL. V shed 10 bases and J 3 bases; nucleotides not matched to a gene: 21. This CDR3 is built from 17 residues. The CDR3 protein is CANRFVPGQISGYEQYF. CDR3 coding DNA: TGCGCCAACAGATTCGTCCCGGGACAGATTTCTGGCTACGAGCAGTACTTC.